Listed below are T cell receptor beta chains from one sample, sequenced in a study of human T cells and chemical hapten exposure. TCRdb re-derived calls from the RACE reads in MiXCR, one entry per CDR3 protein. The sample lists roughly 380,000 distinct CDR3 sequences, approximately 5% seen once, with approximately 2.4% in the top ten. Here the sequenced sample was whole blood, taken in connection with sensitization to the hapten diphenylcyclopropenone (DPC). These receptor sequences come from a woman in her fifties or sixties with alopecia areata. Some clones in this sample may be carry-over from other donors' samples. CDR3s include the opening cysteine and the closing phenylalanine or tryptophan. Each record gives: V gene, J gene, D gene, clone size, CDR3 protein, CDR3 DNA. A D gene is named only where the DNA matches it firmly. Not all rows give a size; the values are once, few, many and, for expanded clones, a class.

v_gene: TRBV7-9
j_gene: TRBJ1-1
d_gene: TRBD1
abundance: many
CDR3aa: CASSSRDRMNTEAFF
CDR3nt: TGTGCCAGCAGCTCCCGGGACAGGATGAACACTGAAGCTTTCTTT

v_gene: TRBV4-2
j_gene: TRBJ2-3
d_gene: TRBD2
abundance: .
CDR3aa: CASSQEKRGPTDTQYF
CDR3nt: TGTGCCAGCAGCCAAGAAAAGCGGGGCCCCACAGATACGCAGTATTTT

v_gene: TRBV7-9
j_gene: TRBJ2-3
d_gene: .
abundance: many
CDR3aa: CASSLVSPTTDTQYF
CDR3nt: TGTGCCAGCAGCTTAGTCTCCCCAACCACAGATACGCAGTATTTT

v_gene: TRBV29-1
j_gene: TRBJ2-5
d_gene: .
abundance: many
CDR3aa: CSTERVIQYF
CDR3nt: TGCAGCACTGAGAGGGTAATCCAGTACTTC

v_gene: TRBV20-1
j_gene: TRBJ2-7
d_gene: .
abundance: .
CDR3aa: CSASEGLEQYF
CDR3nt: TGCAGTGCTAGTGAGGGTCTCGAGCAGTACTTC

v_gene: TRBV28
j_gene: TRBJ1-2
d_gene: .
abundance: few
CDR3aa: CASSLSPPTNYGYTF
CDR3nt: TGTGCCAGCAGTTTATCTCCCCCTACTAACTATGGCTACACCTTC

v_gene: TRBV6-2/TRBV6-3
j_gene: TRBJ1-1
d_gene: .
abundance: few
CDR3aa: CASSYGVRNTEAFF
CDR3nt: TGTGCCAGCAGTTACGGGGTCCGGAACACTGAAGCTTTCTTT

v_gene: TRBV7-2
j_gene: TRBJ2-1
d_gene: TRBD2
abundance: few
CDR3aa: CASSPGTSAAMKQFF
CDR3nt: TGTGCCAGCAGCCCTGGGACTAGCGCTGCTATGAAGCAGTTCTTC

v_gene: TRBV4-3
j_gene: TRBJ2-6
d_gene: .
abundance: many
CDR3aa: CASSQEALSGANVLTF
CDR3nt: TGCGCCAGCAGCCAAGAAGCCCTCTCTGGGGCCAACGTCCTGACTTTC

v_gene: TRBV6-5
j_gene: TRBJ1-1
d_gene: TRBD1
abundance: few
CDR3aa: CASSSPGQGRGEAFF
CDR3nt: TGTGCCAGCAGTTCCCCGGGACAGGGGAGGGGTGAAGCTTTCTTT

v_gene: TRBV7-2
j_gene: TRBJ2-1
d_gene: TRBD2
abundance: many
CDR3aa: CASSPSGGNEQFF
CDR3nt: TGTGCCAGCAGTCCCAGCGGGGGCAATGAGCAGTTCTTC

v_gene: TRBV7-2
j_gene: TRBJ2-5
d_gene: .
abundance: .
CDR3aa: CASSSLRVETQYF
CDR3nt: TGTGCCAGCAGCTCCCTCCGGGTGGAGACCCAGTACTTC

v_gene: TRBV27
j_gene: TRBJ1-6
d_gene: TRBD1
abundance: many
CDR3aa: CASSETGGNSPLHF
CDR3nt: TGTGCCAGCAGTGAAACAGGGGGTAATTCACCCCTCCACTTT

v_gene: TRBV14
j_gene: TRBJ2-1
d_gene: TRBD2
abundance: few
CDR3aa: CASSQRLAGEQFF
CDR3nt: TGTGCCAGCAGCCAACGACTAGCCGGTGAGCAGTTCTTC

v_gene: TRBV3-1
j_gene: TRBJ1-1
d_gene: TRBD1
abundance: .
CDR3aa: CASSDRDRGTEAFF
CDR3nt: TGTGCCAGCAGCGACAGGGACAGGGGGACTGAAGCTTTCTTT

v_gene: TRBV20-1
j_gene: TRBJ2-7
d_gene: TRBD2
abundance: many
CDR3aa: CSARDQELAFSYEQYF
CDR3nt: TGCAGTGCTAGAGATCAGGAACTAGCGTTCTCCTACGAGCAGTACTTC

v_gene: TRBV28
j_gene: TRBJ2-4
d_gene: .
abundance: .
CDR3aa: CASSFWGLKRPAKNIQYF
CDR3nt: TGTGCCAGCAGTTTTTGGGGGTTAAAACGTCCCGCCAAAAACATTCAGTACTTC

v_gene: TRBV12-3/TRBV12-4
j_gene: TRBJ2-2
d_gene: .
abundance: .
CDR3aa: CASSFGSHGELFF
CDR3nt: TGTGCCAGCAGTTTTGGGAGCCACGGGGAGCTGTTTTTT

v_gene: TRBV4-1
j_gene: TRBJ1-5
d_gene: .
abundance: few
CDR3aa: CASSQDGADQPQHF
CDR3nt: TGCGCCAGCAGCCAAGATGGGGCAGATCAGCCCCAGCATTTT

v_gene: TRBV7-8
j_gene: TRBJ2-1
d_gene: TRBD2
abundance: few
CDR3aa: CASSKNTAGGPSYNEQFF
CDR3nt: TGTGCCAGCAGCAAAAACACAGCGGGAGGGCCTTCCTACAATGAGCAGTTCTTC

v_gene: TRBV12-3/TRBV12-4
j_gene: TRBJ1-6
d_gene: .
abundance: .
CDR3aa: CASRTWGSPLHF
CDR3nt: TGTGCCAGCCGAACATGGGGCTCACCCCTCCACTTT

v_gene: TRBV29-1
j_gene: TRBJ2-2
d_gene: TRBD2
abundance: few
CDR3aa: CSVEDPASGSKTGELFF
CDR3nt: TGCAGCGTTGAAGATCCGGCTAGCGGGAGTAAGACCGGGGAGCTGTTTTTT

v_gene: TRBV12-3/TRBV12-4
j_gene: TRBJ2-2
d_gene: TRBD1
abundance: many
CDR3aa: CASTLLSGTGNTGELFF
CDR3nt: TGTGCCAGCACTCTCCTATCCGGGACAGGCAACACCGGGGAGCTGTTTTTT

v_gene: TRBV7-9
j_gene: TRBJ1-4
d_gene: .
abundance: few
CDR3aa: CASSHHRQPGNSNEKLFF
CDR3nt: TGTGCCAGCAGCCACCACCGACAGCCGGGTAACTCTAATGAAAAACTGTTTTTT

v_gene: TRBV13
j_gene: TRBJ2-7
d_gene: TRBD1
abundance: many
CDR3aa: CASSSGTGFVQPYEQYF
CDR3nt: TGTGCCAGCAGCTCCGGGACAGGGTTTGTCCAGCCCTACGAGCAGTACTTC

v_gene: TRBV20-1
j_gene: TRBJ2-3
d_gene: .
abundance: few
CDR3aa: CSADFTDTQYF
CDR3nt: TGCAGTGCTGACTTCACAGATACGCAGTATTTT

v_gene: TRBV4-3
j_gene: TRBJ1-2
d_gene: .
abundance: .
CDR3aa: CASSQDAFGWGYTF
CDR3nt: TGCGCCAGCAGCCAAGATGCGTTTGGCTGGGGCTACACCTTC

v_gene: TRBV20-1
j_gene: TRBJ2-6
d_gene: .
abundance: few
CDR3aa: CSASPRRGSANVLTF
CDR3nt: TGCAGTGCTTCGCCCCGGAGGGGCAGCGCCAACGTCCTGACTTTC

v_gene: TRBV7-3
j_gene: TRBJ2-3
d_gene: .
abundance: many
CDR3aa: CASSGQNTDTQYF
CDR3nt: TGTGCCAGCTCCGGACAGAATACCGATACGCAGTATTTT

v_gene: TRBV5-1
j_gene: TRBJ2-7
d_gene: .
abundance: .
CDR3aa: CASSLEPGSSYEQYF
CDR3nt: TGCGCCAGCAGCTTGGAGCCGGGGAGCTCCTACGAGCAGTACTTC

v_gene: TRBV7-2
j_gene: TRBJ1-3
d_gene: .
abundance: few
CDR3aa: CARNRAGNTIYF
CDR3nt: TGTGCCAGGAACAGAGCTGGAAACACCATATATTTT

v_gene: TRBV5-1
j_gene: TRBJ2-7
d_gene: TRBD2
abundance: few
CDR3aa: CGSRVAGGYEQYF
CDR3nt: TGCGGATCTAGAGTAGCGGGAGGTTACGAGCAGTACTTC

v_gene: TRBV4-1
j_gene: TRBJ2-1
d_gene: TRBD2
abundance: many
CDR3aa: CASSQTSGGARPYNEQFF
CDR3nt: TGCGCCAGCAGCCAGACTAGCGGGGGGGCCAGACCCTACAATGAGCAGTTCTTC

v_gene: TRBV7-2
j_gene: TRBJ2-3
d_gene: TRBD2
abundance: few
CDR3aa: CASSPVGGGNTDTQYF
CDR3nt: TGTGCCAGCAGCCCTGTGGGGGGAGGGAACACAGATACGCAGTATTTT

v_gene: TRBV7-9
j_gene: TRBJ1-4
d_gene: TRBD1
abundance: .
CDR3aa: CASSWDRDREKLFF
CDR3nt: TGTGCCAGCAGCTGGGACAGGGACAGAGAAAAACTGTTTTTT

v_gene: TRBV6-2/TRBV6-3
j_gene: TRBJ2-3
d_gene: .
abundance: .
CDR3aa: CASSYGTLRRSDTQYF
CDR3nt: TGTGCCAGCAGTTATGGGACCCTTAGGAGGTCAGATACGCAGTATTTT

v_gene: TRBV29-1
j_gene: TRBJ2-3
d_gene: .
abundance: few
CDR3aa: CSVEGTSTDTQYF
CDR3nt: TGCAGCGTTGAGGGGACTAGCACAGATACGCAGTATTTT

v_gene: TRBV24-1
j_gene: TRBJ2-1
d_gene: TRBD1
abundance: few
CDR3aa: CATSDFAGGYNEQFF
CDR3nt: TGTGCCACCAGTGATTTTGCAGGGGGCTACAATGAGCAGTTCTTC

v_gene: TRBV5-6
j_gene: TRBJ1-5
d_gene: TRBD1
abundance: .
CDR3aa: CASSSSWDRQRQPQHF
CDR3nt: TGTGCCAGCAGCTCCTCTTGGGACAGGCAAAGACAGCCCCAGCATTTT

v_gene: TRBV6-5
j_gene: TRBJ1-6
d_gene: TRBD1
abundance: few
CDR3aa: CASSYGDSYSPLHF
CDR3nt: TGTGCCAGCAGTTACGGGGACAGCTATTCACCCCTCCACTTT

v_gene: TRBV20-1
j_gene: TRBJ2-7
d_gene: .
abundance: many
CDR3aa: CSARETGAEQYF
CDR3nt: TGCAGTGCTAGAGAAACAGGTGCCGAGCAGTACTTC

v_gene: TRBV20-1
j_gene: TRBJ2-3
d_gene: TRBD2
abundance: many
CDR3aa: CSASDTSGGFSDTQYF
CDR3nt: TGCAGTGCTAGCGACACTAGCGGGGGGTTTTCAGATACGCAGTATTTT

v_gene: TRBV2
j_gene: TRBJ2-1
d_gene: TRBD2
abundance: few
CDR3aa: CASSTAGGLYEQFF
CDR3nt: TGTGCCAGCAGTACGGCGGGGGGATTATATGAGCAGTTCTTC

v_gene: TRBV21-1
j_gene: TRBJ2-7
d_gene: .
abundance: many
CDR3aa: CASSKERVHSYEQYF
CDR3nt: TGTGCCAGCAGCAAAGAGAGGGTTCACTCCTACGAGCAGTACTTC

v_gene: TRBV6-5
j_gene: TRBJ2-6
d_gene: TRBD2
abundance: .
CDR3aa: CASSYSSLAGGVPGANVLTF
CDR3nt: TGTGCCAGCAGTTACTCGAGTTTAGCGGGAGGGGTGCCTGGGGCCAACGTCCTGACTTTC

v_gene: TRBV14
j_gene: TRBJ2-3
d_gene: .
abundance: .
CDR3aa: CASSQEMGADTQYF
CDR3nt: TGTGCCAGCAGCCAAGAGATGGGGGCAGATACGCAGTATTTT

v_gene: TRBV3-1
j_gene: TRBJ2-7
d_gene: .
abundance: many
CDR3aa: CASSQRASSGQYF
CDR3nt: TGTGCCAGCAGCCAACGGGCGTCTAGTGGGCAGTACTTC

v_gene: TRBV18
j_gene: TRBJ2-3
d_gene: .
abundance: many
CDR3aa: CASSRAGSRTDTQYF
CDR3nt: TGTGCCAGCTCACGCGCGGGATCTCGCACAGATACGCAGTATTTT

v_gene: TRBV10-3
j_gene: TRBJ1-1
d_gene: TRBD1
abundance: .
CDR3aa: CAISAGTGFGNTEAFF
CDR3nt: TGTGCCATCAGTGCCGGGACAGGGTTTGGGAACACTGAAGCTTTCTTT

v_gene: TRBV6-6
j_gene: TRBJ2-7
d_gene: .
abundance: many
CDR3aa: CASSYPSSYEQYF
CDR3nt: TGTGCCAGCAGTTATCCCAGCTCCTACGAGCAGTACTTC

v_gene: TRBV20-1
j_gene: TRBJ2-3
d_gene: TRBD2
abundance: few
CDR3aa: CSAILAGATDTQYF
CDR3nt: TGCAGTGCTATCTTAGCGGGGGCCACAGATACGCAGTATTTT